This is a list of T cell receptor beta chains from one sample in a study of immune evolution from preneoplasia to lung adenocarcinoma. Sequenced by immunoSEQ multiplex PCR; TCRdb stores in-frame clones only, minus some. Of over 13,000 clones listed, 80% are singletons. Sequencing was carried out using FFPE minimally invasive lung adenocarcinoma tissue. These receptors were collected from a person aged 70 to 80 with lung adenocarcinoma. CDR3s include the opening cysteine and the closing phenylalanine or tryptophan. A D gene is named only where the DNA matches it firmly. The size entry is marked missing in some rows and otherwise reads once, few, many or a size class.

-,-,TRBV28,TRBJ1-1,TGTGCCAGCAGTCCGCTAGGGGAGAGGAACACTGAAGCTTTCTTT,CASSPLGERNTEAFF
-,-,TRBV7-8,TRBJ2-4,TGTGCCAGCAGCTCCGACAGGAACATTCAGTACTTC,CASSSDRNIQYF
-,-,TRBV11-3,TRBJ2-2,TGTGCCAGCAGCCGGGATGCCGCCGGGGAGCTGTTTTTT,CASSRDAAGELFF
few,-,TRBV29-1,TRBJ2-3,TGCAGCGAAGAATTTGCAGATACGCAGTATTTT,CSEEFADTQYF
-,-,TRBV7-3,TRBJ1-2,TGTGCCAGCAGCCCAGGGGTAAGAGGAAACTATGGCTACACCTTC,CASSPGVRGNYGYTF
-,-,TRBV6-6,TRBJ1-2,TGTGCCAGCAGTTTGGGGGACATATTTAACTATGGCTACACCTTC,CASSLGDIFNYGYTF
-,-,TRBV30,TRBJ2-1,TGTGCCTGGAGTGTAGAGAGAGCTGGTGAGCAGTTCTTC,CAWSVERAGEQFF
few,-,TRBV28,TRBJ1-1,TGTGCCACCCTCCGCCTGGGGGCTTTCTTT,CATLRLGAFF
-,TRBD1,TRBV5-4,TRBJ1-4,TGTGCCAGCGGAAGGACAGGGGCGGAAGATGAAAAACTGTTTTTT,CASGRTGAEDEKLFF
-,-,TRBV27,TRBJ2-3,TGTGCCAGCAGTTTAAACCCTGGGGATACGCAGTATTTT,CASSLNPGDTQYF
-,-,TRBV2,TRBJ2-7,TGTGCCTCACATGGGGGTTACTACGAGCAGTACTTC,CASHGGYYEQYF
-,TRBD2,TRBV6-1,TRBJ2-1,TGTGCCAGCAGTGAAACAAGGGGACTAGCGGGTACGGATGAGCAGTTCTTC,CASSETRGLAGTDEQFF
-,-,TRBV11-3,TRBJ2-1,TGTGCCAGCAGCTTAGCCACCGGAGGATCTTGGAATGAGCAGTTCTTC,CASSLATGGSWNEQFF
-,-,TRBV2,TRBJ1-1,TGTGCCAGGGGGGAAACCGTGGGCACTGAAGCTTTCTTT,CARGETVGTEAFF
-,TRBD1,TRBV28,TRBJ1-5,TGTGCCAGCAGTTCACCAACGGCAGGGGGCGCTTATCAGCCCCAGCATTTT,CASSSPTAGGAYQPQHF
-,TRBD2,TRBV5-6,TRBJ2-7,TGTGCCAGCACCGTAAGCGGGACCAATCCTTACGAGCAGTACTTC,CASTVSGTNPYEQYF
-,TRBD2,TRBV7-3,TRBJ2-1,TGTGCCAGCAGCGTAGGGACTAGCGGGGGAAATGAGCAGTTCTTC,CASSVGTSGGNEQFF
-,TRBD2,TRBV11-3,TRBJ2-1,TGTGCCAGCAGCCCCGTAGGCAGGGGACTAGCGGGATCATATGAGCAGTTCTTC,CASSPVGRGLAGSYEQFF
-,-,TRBV18,TRBJ2-3,TGTGCCAGCTCACCCCGGGTGGGCGATACGCAGTATTTT,CASSPRVGDTQYF
-,-,TRBV28,TRBJ2-7,TGTGCCAGCAGTTTAGAGCAGGCCTACGAGCAGTACTTC,CASSLEQAYEQYF
-,-,TRBV6-5,TRBJ2-5,TGTGCCAGCCGCCTGGGGGATGAGACCCAGTACTTC,CASRLGDETQYF
-,TRBD1,TRBV29-1,TRBJ1-2,TGCAGCGGACGGACAGGGGACGGCTACACCTTC,CSGRTGDGYTF
-,-,TRBV29-1,TRBJ1-2,TGCAGCGTTAGAAGCGGGGGAGGCTACACCTTC,CSVRSGGGYTF
-,-,TRBV7-2,TRBJ1-1,TGTGCCAGCAGCCCGAACACAGGGCGAGGGACTGAAGCTTTCTTT,CASSPNTGRGTEAFF
-,-,TRBV29-1,TRBJ2-7,TGCAGCGTAGGAGGGACTTACTACGAGCAGTACTTC,CSVGGTYYEQYF
-,-,TRBV28,TRBJ2-7,TGTGCCAGCACCCGCGGGCGGTCCTACGAGCAGTACTTC,CASTRGRSYEQYF
-,-,TRBV28,TRBJ2-5,TGTGCCAGCAGTTTCTTAGGAGCTCAAGAGACCCAGTACTTC,CASSFLGAQETQYF
-,-,TRBV13,TRBJ2-7,TGTGCCAGCAGCTTAGGCCTTAACCAGGGGGGCGACGAGCAGTACTTC,CASSLGLNQGGDEQYF
-,-,TRBV15,TRBJ2-3,TGTGCCACCAGCAGACAGGGATTAGATACGCAGTATTTT,CATSRQGLDTQYF
-,TRBD1,TRBV18,TRBJ1-2,TGTGCCAGCTCACCCGAACAGGGGGGAACCTATGGCTACACCTTC,CASSPEQGGTYGYTF
-,-,TRBV6-5,TRBJ1-6,TGTGCCAGCAGTGGTGGGTTCTCCACGGGATCACCCCTCCACTTT,CASSGGFSTGSPLHF
-,TRBD1,TRBV6-1,TRBJ1-2,TGTGCCAGCAGTGAAGCCCAGGGGGTCCAGGGTGGCTACACCTTC,CASSEAQGVQGGYTF
few,TRBD2,TRBV11-2,TRBJ2-1,TGTGCCAGCAGCTTAGATTGGGGGGGATACAATGAGCAGTTCTTC,CASSLDWGGYNEQFF
few,-,TRBV23-1,TRBJ2-7,TGCGCCAGCAGTCAACAACTTAGCGGTCGATCTTACGAGCAGTACTTC,CASSQQLSGRSYEQYF
once,-,TRBV7-3,TRBJ1-1,TGTGCCAGCAGCTTAACACCGAACACTGAAGCTTTCTTT,CASSLTPNTEAFF
-,TRBD1,TRBV30,TRBJ2-1,TGTGCCTGGAGAAGTCCCGGGACAGGGGGTGAGCAGTTCTTC,CAWRSPGTGGEQFF
once,-,TRBV30,TRBJ2-2,TGTGCCTGTTCGGCGGGACCGGGATTTTTGGACACCGGGGAGCTGTTTTTT,CACSAGPGFLDTGELFF
-,TRBD2,TRBV5-4,TRBJ2-1,TGTGCCAGCAGTCTCCCACTAGCGGGGACTTACAATGAGCAGTTCTTC,CASSLPLAGTYNEQFF
-,-,TRBV11-3,TRBJ2-3,TGTGCCAGCAGCTTAGATTGTGCCCTAAAAGAACGCACAGATACGCAGTATTTT,CASSLDCALKERTDTQYF